The entry below gives a single TCR beta chain sequence along with its context. What it recognizes is unknown. Normal lung was sampled as far from the tumour as possible, at least 3 cm. Profiling relied on immunoSEQ multiplex PCR, and the TCRdb table lists in-frame clones only, not all of them. This sample carries thousands of clones, less than 80% of them seen once, and the ten largest clones take around 10%. The source of the sample is a study of immune cell composition in non-small cell lung cancer. Notes on the study in general: Dominant in vivo tumour-associated clones were not shown to share tumour-reactive sequences.

This CDR3 has 13 residues. Losses at the gene ends were 4 bases for V and 6 bases for J; bases not matched to a gene: 0. The germline V gene has CDR1 MNHEY and CDR2 SMNVEV (reference sequence). Source material: non-adjacent lung tissue. The chain employs TRBV27 and TRBJ2-1, with TRBD1 matching over 10 bases. The TCR was taken from a human donor with non-small cell lung cancer. CDR3 in amino acids: CASSWDRGNEQFF. The CDR3 DNA follows: TGTGCCAGCAGTTGGGACAGGGGCAATGAGCAGTTCTTC.